This T cell receptor (beta chain) was observed in a study of early T cells in non-severe SARS-CoV-2 infection. Points on this clonotype: Its antigen is currently unknown.

In germline, CDR1 is MGHDK, CDR2 SYGVNS. The CDR3 extends over 13 amino acids. Trimming took 10 bases from V and 8 from J, leaving 18 bases between them. Separate cDNA molecules each had unique molecular identifiers attached to them. TCRdb independently ran MiXCR on the 5' RACE reads; one entry per CDR3 protein. This table holds tens of thousands of distinct CDR3 sequences, 5.5% to 6.5% found once. The study's findings and limits: Clonotype matching in VDJdb favored anti-spike CD8 responses and did not capture private and CD4 specificities.

The sequenced sample consisted of whole blood. The chain links TRBV25-1 to TRBJ2-1; D not certain. This sequence was found in an adult who was a healthcare worker with PCR-confirmed SARS-CoV-2 infection or an uninfected control (not recorded which). CDR3 bases: TGTGCCACGAGAGCAGTGGCAGCCCATGAGCAGTTCTTC. This encodes CATRAVAAHEQFF.